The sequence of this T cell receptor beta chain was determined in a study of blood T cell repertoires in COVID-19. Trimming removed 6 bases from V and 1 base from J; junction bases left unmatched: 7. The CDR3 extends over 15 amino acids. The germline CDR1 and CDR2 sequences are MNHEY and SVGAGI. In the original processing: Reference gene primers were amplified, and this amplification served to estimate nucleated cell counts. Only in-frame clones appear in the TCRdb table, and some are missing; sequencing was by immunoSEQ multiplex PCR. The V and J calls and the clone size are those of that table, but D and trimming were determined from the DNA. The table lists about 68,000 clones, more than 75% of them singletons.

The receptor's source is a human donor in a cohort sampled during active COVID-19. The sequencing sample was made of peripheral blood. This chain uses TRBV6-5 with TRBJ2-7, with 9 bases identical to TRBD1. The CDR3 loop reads CASSDTGTGSYEQYF. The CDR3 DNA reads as TGTGCCAGCAGCGATACAGGGACAGGGTCCTACGAGCAGTACTTC.